The 29 T cell receptor beta chains below were found in one sample sequenced in a study of cytomegalovirus exposure and HLA in healthy donors. Use of 60 Vbeta and 13 Jbeta primers characterized the PCR. Assay used: immunoSEQ multiplex PCR; TCRdb lists only in-frame clones, some missing. The sample consists of under 200,000 clones, approximately 80% of them appearing once. The sample consisted of PBMCs. These receptors originate from a woman aged 45 to 65 in good health and CMV-seronegative.

This chain connects TRBV9 to TRBJ2-3; D unclear. Germline V gene lookup returns CDR1 SGDLS and CDR2 YYNGEE. V was trimmed by 1 base and J by 6 bases, leaving 15 bases between them. The length of the CDR3 is 15 residues. In DNA, the CDR3 is TGTGCCAGCAGCGTAAATCCCAGTTCTAGGGATACGCAGTATTTT. Protein product: CASSVNPSSRDTQYF. Together with reference TRBV9 and TRBJ2-3, the CDR3 gives the full variable domain: DSGVTQTPKHLITATGQRVTLRCSPRSGDLSVYWYQQSLDQGLQFLIQYYNGEERAKGNILERFSAQQFPDLHSELNLSSLELGDSALYFCASSVNPSSRDTQYFGPGTRLTVL.

V and J are TRBV19 and TRBJ2-1, with 9 bases identical to TRBD1. Trimming cost V 8 bases and J 7 bases; bases outside gene matches: 9. Per germline, CDR1 LNHDA and CDR2 SQIVND (reference sequence). This CDR3 region has 14 residues. CDR3 in amino acids: CASSQQGASNEQFF. As DNA, the CDR3 is TGTGCCAGTTCCCAACAGGGGGCCTCGAATGAGCAGTTCTTC.

This sequence joins TRBV4-3 and TRBJ1-6; 7 nucleotides match TRBD1. The CDR3 has 15 amino acids. Germline V gives CDR1 LGHNA, CDR2 YSLEER. Trimming at V came to 2 bases and at J to 10 bases, leaving 8 bases not matched to a gene. The CDR3 nucleotides are TGCGCCAGCAGCCAACAGGGGGTTTTGGGGTCACCCCTCCACTTT. Protein sequence: CASSQQGVLGSPLHF.

The rearrangement uses TRBV28 and TRBJ1-2; a weak D match, TRBD1 (5 bases). Trimming pared 6 bases from V and 8 bases from J, leaving 19 bases between. The CDR3 consists of 14 residues. CDR1 and CDR2 from the germline V gene are MDHEN and SYDVKM. CDR3 sequence: CASSPTPGRVGYTF. The CDR3 DNA is TGTGCCAGCAGCCCTACCCCCGGCAGGGTGGGCTACACCTTC.

Only one count was recorded for this clone. J is TRBJ1-2 and V is TRBV19; TRBD1 aligns across 9 bases. The ends lost 5 bases at V and 3 bases at J; junction bases unmatched: 4. Per the germline V gene, CDR1 is LNHDA and CDR2 is SQIVND (reference sequence). This CDR3 spans 14 amino acids. The CDR3 DNA follows: TGTGCCAGTAGTTCCGACAGGGGGGACTATGGCTACACCTTC. This encodes CASSSDRGDYGYTF.

V usage is TRBV5-1 and J usage is TRBJ1-2; TRBD1 agrees at 10 bases. Unmatched junction bases numbered 3, after V lost 4 bases and J lost 6 bases. Germline V gene lookup returns CDR1 SGHRS and CDR2 YFSETQ. This CDR3 is built from 13 residues. The CDR3, as DNA: TGCGCCAGCAGCCCGACAGGGGGCCATGGCTACACCTTC. It is translated as CASSPTGGHGYTF.

The chain couples TRBV7-8 to TRBJ1-4; possible D gene TRBD1, 6 bases. Germline-derived CDR1 and CDR2 are SGHVS and FQNEAQ. Trimming took 5 bases from V and 7 from J, leaving 14 bases between them. This CDR3 has 14 amino acids. The CDR3 nucleotides are TGTGCCAGCAGCGGCCGGGGGGCGGGTGAAAAACTGTTTTTT. It encodes CASSGRGAGEKLFF.

This clone was detected a few times. The rearrangement uses TRBV4-1 and TRBJ1-4; TRBD1 matches 8 bases. Germline V gives CDR1 MGHRA, CDR2 YSYEKL. J was trimmed by 12 bases and V by 1 base; bases with no gene match: 13. This CDR3 region has 16 residues. The CDR3 spells CASSQGVGTGASELFF. For the CDR3, the DNA is TGCGCCAGCAGCCAAGGGGTGGGGACAGGAGCTTCCGAACTGTTTTTT.

This clone was found a few times. The chain joins TRBV7-9 to TRBJ1-1; D unclear. Germline V gene sequence: CDR1 SEHNR, CDR2 FQNEAQ (reference sequence). CDR3 size: 16 residues. V was trimmed by 5 bases and J by 0 bases, leaving 16 bases between them. The CDR3 protein is CASSHSQTNLNTEAFF. The CDR3 bases are TGTGCCAGCAGCCACAGCCAAACAAATCTGAACACTGAAGCTTTCTTT.

DNA of the CDR3: TGTGCCAGCAGCGGTAGAGAAAACACCATATATTTT. Translation: CASSGRENTIYF. The chain is built from TRBV7-9 and TRBJ1-3; no reliable D call. The CDR3 is 12 amino acids. Deletions cut 5 bases from V and 6 bases from J, with 8 bases between. CDR1 and CDR2 from the germline V gene are SEHNR and FQNEAQ (reference sequence). The variable domain in full, completed from reference TRBV7-9 and TRBJ1-3, reads DTGVSQNPRHKITKRGQNVTFRCDPISEHNRLYWYRQTLGQGPEFLTYFQNEAQLEKSRLLSDRFSAERPKGSFSTLEIQRTEQGDSAMYLCASSGRENTIYFGEGSWLTVV.

The V call is TRBV5-6, the J call TRBJ2-2, with D unresolved. Trimming left V 2 bases short and J 0 bases short, with 8 bases between. Per germline, CDR1 SGHDT and CDR2 YYEEEE. The CDR3 is 15 amino acids. The CDR3 nucleotides read TGTGCCAGCAGCTTTATAGTCACGAACACCGGGGAGCTGTTTTTT. Translation gives CASSFIVTNTGELFF.

CDR3 sequence: CATSRRGGDGNTIYF. The CDR3 region has the DNA TGTGCCACCAGCAGGAGAGGAGGGGATGGAAACACCATATATTTT. V is TRBV15 and J is TRBJ1-3, with a tentative D call TRBD1 (5 bases). Germline CDR1 LNHNV, CDR2 YYDKDF (reference sequence). There are 15 residues in the CDR3. V gave up 3 bases and J gave up 3 bases, with 12 bases separating them.

The chain combines TRBV5-1 with TRBJ1-1, with 8 bases fitting TRBD1. With 2 bases clipped from V and 6 bases from J, the junction kept 6 bases outside the gene matches. The germline V gene has CDR1 SGHRS and CDR2 YFSETQ. The CDR3 is 14 residues long. CDR3 in DNA: TGCGCCAGCAGCTTTGTCGCAGGGGGCCCTGAAGCTTTCTTT. The encoded protein is CASSFVAGGPEAFF.

As DNA, the CDR3 is TGTGCCAGCAGACCAACAGGGAACACTGAAGCTTTCTTT. Encoded protein: CASRPTGNTEAFF. The chain couples TRBV6-1 to TRBJ1-1, with a weak D call TRBD1 (5 bases). Trimming took off 6 bases at V and 1 base at J, with 9 bases between the two ends. The CDR3 spans 13 residues. Germline CDR1 is MNHNS and CDR2 is SASEGT.

V gene TRBV7-3 combines with J gene TRBJ2-2, with TRBD1 matching over 7 bases. The CDR3 contains 15 residues. Looked up from germline, CDR1 is SGHTA and CDR2 is FQGTGA. The junction had 6 bases not matched to a gene; V was cut back by 5 bases and J by 3 bases. The CDR3 DNA reads as TGTGCCAGCAGCGCAGGGGGACAGTACACCGGGGAGCTGTTTTTT. It yields the protein CASSAGGQYTGELFF.

DNA for the CDR3: TGTGCCACCAGCCAAAGCGGGAGGGACAATGAGCAGTTCTTC. It is translated as CATSQSGRDNEQFF. The gene calls are TRBV15 and TRBJ2-1; 10 nucleotides match TRBD2. CDR3 size: 14 residues. The V and J ends lost 5 bases and 5 bases, in that order; junction bases with no gene match: 3. Per germline, CDR1 LNHNV and CDR2 YYDKDF (reference sequence). The variable domain in full, completed from reference TRBV15 and TRBJ2-1, reads DAMVIQNPRYQVTQFGKPVTLSCSQTLNHNVMYWYQQKSSQAPKLLFHYYDKDFNNEADTPDNFQSRRPNTSFCFLDIRSPGLGDTAMYLCATSQSGRDNEQFFGPGTRLTVL.

This clone turned up a few times. The chain employs TRBV27 and TRBJ2-3, with unresolved D. V was pared by 8 bases and J by 5 bases, with 14 bases between. This CDR3 is built from 13 residues. The V gene's germline CDR1 is MNHEY and CDR2 SMNVEV (reference sequence). The DNA of the CDR3 is TGTGCCAGCCGAGCCCGTGGAGTAGATACGCAGTATTTT. Amino acid sequence: CASRARGVDTQYF.

V is TRBV27 and J is TRBJ2-7; possible D gene TRBD2, 5 bases. V was shortened by 3 bases and J by 4 bases, with 13 bases between the two germline ends. Per the germline V gene, CDR1 is MNHEY and CDR2 is SMNVEV (reference sequence). This CDR3 comprises 14 residues. The CDR3 DNA is TGTGCCAGCAGTTTGGCGCGGGCCCCGTACGAGCAGTACTTC. As protein: CASSLARAPYEQYF.

The J gene is TRBJ2-5, the V gene TRBV5-1, with 9 bases lining up with TRBD2. There are 14 residues in the CDR3. Germline lookup yields CDR1 SGHRS and CDR2 YFSETQ. V lost 2 bases, J lost 4 bases, and 3 bases stayed unmatched. The CDR3 protein is CASSLNSGGETQYF. CDR3 DNA: TGCGCCAGCAGCTTAAATAGCGGGGGAGAGACCCAGTACTTC.

V and J are TRBV7-2 and TRBJ1-1, with a possible D match to TRBD1 (6 bases). V lost 3 bases, J lost 4 bases, and 12 bases lay in between. Germline V gene data show CDR1 as SGHTA and CDR2 as FQGNSA. The CDR3 runs 14 residues. The CDR3 DNA follows: TGTGCCAGCAGCTTTACAGGGTGGGGCACTGAAGCTTTCTTT. This gives the protein CASSFTGWGTEAFF. Looking up the rest from reference TRBV7-2 and TRBJ1-1 gives the full variable domain: GAGVSQSPSNKVTEKGKDVELRCDPISGHTALYWYRQSLGQGLEFLIYFQGNSAPDKSGLPSDRFSAERTGGSVSTLTIQRTQQEDSAVYLCASSFTGWGTEAFFGQGTRLTVV.

The genes are TRBV10-3 and TRBJ1-2; D call uncertain. The CDR3 runs to 19 residues. Germline V lookup: CDR1 ENHRY, CDR2 SYGVKD. V was trimmed by 4 bases and J by 2 bases, leaving 26 bases between them. CDR3 protein: CAISASLAGGGIQNYGYTF. The CDR3 region has the DNA TGTGCCATCAGTGCATCACTAGCCGGTGGAGGAATACAGAACTATGGCTACACCTTC.

J is TRBJ2-7 and V is TRBV27; 8 bases line up with TRBD2. Per germline, CDR1 MNHEY and CDR2 SMNVEV (reference sequence). With 6 bases clipped from V and 2 bases from J, the junction kept 9 bases outside the gene matches. CDR3 length: 15 residues. The CDR3 loop is CASRVSAGEPYEQYF. The DNA of the CDR3 is TGTGCCAGCAGGGTGTCAGCGGGGGAACCCTACGAGCAGTACTTC.

The gene calls are TRBV28 and TRBJ2-7, with 8 bases that match TRBD1. Germline values: CDR1 MDHEN, CDR2 SYDVKM. This CDR3 region has 14 residues. V lost 1 base, J lost 2 bases, and 1 base stayed unmatched. The CDR3 coding sequence is TGTGCCAGCAGTTTATCGGACAGGGCCTACGAGCAGTACTTC. This sequence encodes CASSLSDRAYEQYF.

The chain uses TRBV6-6 and TRBJ2-2; TRBD1 matches at 7 bases. The CDR3 totals 16 residues. Germline V CDR1 and CDR2: MNHNY, SVGAGI (reference sequence). The V gene end was trimmed by 7 bases and the J gene end by 7 bases; junction bases not matched to a gene: 15. The CDR3 protein is CASNGQEYSRVGELFF. DNA for the CDR3: TGTGCCAGCAATGGACAGGAATACAGCCGGGTCGGGGAGCTGTTTTTT.

This clone was seen more than once but under ten times. In DNA, the CDR3 is TGTGCCAGTAGTTCGCCGTTCGGACAGGGGTCTGGGGAGCAGTTCTTC. The encoded protein is CASSSPFGQGSGEQFF. The gene calls are TRBV19 and TRBJ2-1; TRBD1 matches 9 bases. Germline values: CDR1 LNHDA, CDR2 SQIVND (reference sequence). J was trimmed by 10 bases and V by 5 bases; bases with no gene match: 15. The CDR3 is made up of 16 amino acids.

This chain joins TRBV5-1 and TRBJ2-7; tentative D call: TRBD1 (5 bases). The CDR3 is 14 residues long. CDR1 and CDR2 from the germline V gene are SGHRS and YFSETQ. The V end lost 5 bases, the J end lost 1 base, and 13 bases lay between the germline ends. CDR3 region: CASRFGAGSYEQYF. The CDR3 nucleotides read TGCGCCAGCAGGTTTGGGGCAGGATCCTACGAGCAGTACTTC.

This chain uses TRBV5-1 with TRBJ2-7, with TRBD2 matching over 9 bases. Per germline, CDR1 SGHRS and CDR2 YFSETQ. Unmatched junction bases numbered 11, after V lost 1 base and J lost 9 bases. The CDR3 has 15 residues. The CDR3 bases are TGCGCCAGCAGCTTGACTAGCGGGCCCAAAGGTGTGCAGTACTTC. Its translation is CASSLTSGPKGVQYF.

The chain uses TRBV27 and TRBJ1-1; D unresolved. The CDR3 length is 15 residues. From germline, CDR1 is MNHEY and CDR2 SMNVEV (reference sequence). The germline V and J ends were trimmed by 2 bases and 1 base, with 11 bases remaining between them. The CDR3 coding sequence is TGTGCCAGCAGTTTAAAAAGAACAGCGAACACTGAAGCTTTCTTT. It translates to CASSLKRTANTEAFF.

This CDR3 is CASSYAGRGTEAFF. The CDR3 DNA follows: TGTGCCAGCAGTTACGCGGGGCGCGGCACTGAAGCTTTCTTT. The rearrangement uses TRBV6-5 and TRBJ1-1; a possible D gene is TRBD1 (5 bases). The CDR3 sequence is 14 residues long. The V end lost 2 bases, the J end lost 4 bases, and 11 bases lay between the germline ends. Germline loops: CDR1 MNHEY, CDR2 SVGAGI.